The T cell receptor beta chain under discussion was sequenced for a study of blood T cells in healthy people across ages. Note on this clonotype: Antigen unknown.

Germline values: CDR1 SEHNR, CDR2 FQNEAQ (reference sequence). The V end lost 3 bases, the J end lost 6 bases, and 8 bases lay between the germline ends. This CDR3 has 12 amino acids. General study findings and limits: The study lacked donor CMV status, which possibly confounded expanded clonotype changes.

Sample-barcoded 5' priming and a J-beta primer mix drove a second PCR of about 6 to 12 cycles. Every cDNA was tagged by a template-switch adaptor with 12 random nucleotides. TCRdb processed the 5' RACE reads anew with MiXCR; each CDR3 protein has one entry. Among 780,000 or so distinct CDR3 sequences listed, more than 50% were seen once. The sequenced sample was blood. The rearrangement links TRBV7-9 to TRBJ1-1; perhaps TRBD1 as D (6 bases). The receptor was isolated from a man aged 35 to 55 in good health. CDR3 coding DNA: TGTGCCAGCAGCTTGGGGGGCCCTGAAGCTTTCTTT. It encodes CASSLGGPEAFF.